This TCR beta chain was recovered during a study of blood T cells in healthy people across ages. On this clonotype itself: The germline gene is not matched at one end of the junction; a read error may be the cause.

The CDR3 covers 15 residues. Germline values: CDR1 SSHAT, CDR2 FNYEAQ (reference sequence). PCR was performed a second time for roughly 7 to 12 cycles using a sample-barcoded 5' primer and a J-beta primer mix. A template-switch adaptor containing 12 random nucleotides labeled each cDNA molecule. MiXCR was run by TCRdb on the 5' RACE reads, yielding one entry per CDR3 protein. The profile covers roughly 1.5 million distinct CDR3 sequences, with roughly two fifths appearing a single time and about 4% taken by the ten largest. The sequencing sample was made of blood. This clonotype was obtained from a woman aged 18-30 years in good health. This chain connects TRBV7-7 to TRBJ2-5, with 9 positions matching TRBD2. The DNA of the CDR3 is TGTGCTAGCAGCTTATCCCTAGCGGGGACAGAGACCCAGTACTTC. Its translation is CASSLSLAGTETQYF. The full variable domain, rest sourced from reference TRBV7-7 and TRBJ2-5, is GAGVSQSPRYKVTKRGQDVTLRCDPISSHATLYWYQQALGQGPEFLTYFNYEAQPDKSGLPSDRFSAERPEGSISTLTIQRTEQRDSAMYRCASSLSLAGTETQYFGPGTRLLVL.